This T cell receptor beta chain was observed in a study of cytomegalovirus exposure and HLA in healthy donors (dated by TCRdb to about 2017). For the study in its entirety: An earlier analysis of some 620 of the donors reported 276 Gb of sequence data and 100 million to 120 million unique TCR beta sequences obtained from about 180 million T cells. An early release covering 550 to 700 HLA-typed donors comprised approximately 290 gigabases of sequencing data and around 80 million unique TCR sequences. Of the 300 to 450 genotyped donors, 70% to 90% were placed in the genetic ancestry cluster associated with self-reported Caucasian donors. The study aimed to test whether cataloging public T cell receptors could reveal signatures of past pathogen exposure. The study profiled the T cell repertoires of more than 500 subjects by immunosequencing and related them to cytomegalovirus serostatus. Besides the first cohort of around 670 subjects, a separate validation cohort made up of 120 or so different subjects was used. To predict cytomegalovirus infection status, the study combined high-throughput TCR immunosequencing, statistical association of individual TCRs with disease status, and machine learning. A later analysis re-examined previously published TCR beta repertoires from more than 550 donors and added high-resolution HLA genotyping to investigate patterns of TCR occurrence. Rather than drawing on any new phenotypic data, the later analysis identified candidate immune exposures from TCR beta sequences and the way those sequences occurred across donors. An earlier analysis of around 640 of the donors used high-throughput TCR beta sequencing to judge whether each TCR beta V gene segment behaved as functional or pseudogenic. Alongside the repertoire data, information on donor age, sex, ethnicity and CMV serostatus was compiled. A later genetic analysis took genome-wide SNP genotypes for about 65% of the 666 donors and used that subset as a discovery cohort. All discovery cohort repertoires had been generated on a single sequencing platform. HLA typing covered class I and class II loci at four-digit resolution. Typing coverage varied by locus: about 620-630 donors for A, B, C, DRB1 and DQB1; approximately 560 for DQA1; over 600 for DPA1; fewer than 480 for DPB1. Roughly 5 DR-DQ haplotypes were treated as single units for association and clustering because of strong linkage in the cohort. On average, roughly 250,000 unique TCR beta nucleotide sequences were sequenced per donor among about 400 genotyped donors of the cohort, with around 19% of those sequences being non-productive.

The cohort consisted of hundreds of healthy bone marrow donors. At the time of sampling, all cohort members were nominally healthy, though unrecorded immune exposures were likely present. The donor tested CMV seronegative and was one of the 352 seronegative cohort members. A peripheral blood sample was provided by each donor, and peripheral blood mononuclear cells were used for TCR beta sequencing. Genomic DNA was extracted from the blood cell samples with the Qiagen DNeasy Blood Extraction Kit. The germline V gene specifies SQVTM as CDR1 and ANQGSEA as CDR2. V is cut back by 7 bases and J by 5 bases, with 7 bases in the junction unmatched. The CDR3 runs 13 amino acids, cysteine and phenylalanine included. The retained sequence is limited to the CDR3, 39 bases, with the frame set at the first base. Library construction relied on the immunoSEQ multiplex PCR assay. A mixture of 60 forward primers for TCR Vbeta segments and 13 reverse primers for TCR Jbeta segments was used in the multiplex PCR. A multiplex PCR assay on genomic DNA amplified the CDR3 region of rearranged TCR beta genes. On the Illumina HiSeq System, the amplified TCR beta libraries were sequenced as 87-base-pair reads. Per the original workflow: A later analysis counted about 82 million unique TCR beta chains across the 666 repertoires, and roughly 11 million of these chains were shared by at least two donors. Raw reads were error-corrected and collapsed into unique sequences by a nearest-neighbor algorithm in which closely related sequences were merged to remove PCR and sequencing errors. Alignment of CDR3 sequences to IMGT reference sequences was used to assign V, D and J gene segments. For a sequence to be retained, a match of at least six nucleotides was required to both a V gene segment and a J gene segment. Rearrangements were classified as productive when the CDR3 lacked stop codons and remained in frame with V and J, and all other rearrangements were classified as non-productive. CDR3 was defined according to IMGT convention as the region running from the second conserved V-encoded cysteine to the conserved J-encoded phenylalanine. The earlier analysis of 450 to 750 of the donors excluded any sequence lacking an unambiguous match to a single V gene segment. In an earlier analysis of a few hundred of the donors, V segments were called functional above 56.7% productive rearrangements and were called segregating when the between-donor standard deviation exceeded 5%. A statistical classification framework was built to diagnose cytomegalovirus status from the catalog of TCR beta chain sequences. V and J gene assignment, in a later analysis, came from comparing TCR nucleotide sequences with IMGT/GENE-DB human TR gene sequences. In a later analysis, CDR3 sequences and most-parsimonious VDJ recombination scenarios were assigned using the TCRdist pipeline. In a later analysis, each TCR beta chain was defined by its CDR3 amino acid sequence together with its V-gene family, and reads lacking a unique V-gene family were excluded. As a way to deal with suspected cross-contamination and a sequencing artifact, a later analysis dropped hundreds of nucleotide sequences that were highly shared and had low generation probability. In a later analysis, a clonal expansion index was calculated for each public chain from normalized within-repertoire ranks of inferred template counts. A later analysis computed generation probabilities with a VDJ recombination model fitted to out-of-frame rearrangements, and checked the results against IGoR. In a later analysis, hypergeometric tests were used to score TCR-TCR, TCR-HLA and TCR-CMV co-occurrence, with a repertoire-size bias correction applied to TCR pairs. To estimate false discovery rates, a later analysis permuted the HLA or CMV assignments 20 times. A later analysis grouped co-occurring TCRs with DBSCAN, adding TCRdist sequence similarity when clustering within HLA-allele-positive subsets. Repertoires with fewer than 30,000 or more than 120,000 public chains were left out of co-occurrence clustering, as were five repertoires with anomalous nucleotide sharing. TCRdb retrieved this table from immuneACCESS and kept in-frame rearrangements only. Not all clones are present; in checked studies, unresolved V genes account for under half, and no reason is known for the remainder. The DNA was the basis for D and trimming; V, J and clone size are from that table. This sample's table lists about 140,000 clones. Of the sample, around 2.2% falls within the top ten clones.

Of note for this clone: Its antigen has not been determined.

Study-level results and caveats: When HLA alleles, especially DR and DQ, strongly co-occurred, TCR associations were difficult to assign to individual alleles. According to a later analysis, most CMV-associated TCR beta chains appeared to be HLA-restricted, and the HLA associations seemed to be driven largely by CMV exposure. A further reported finding was that TCR beta sequences accurately predicted the HLA-A and HLA-B alleles for most subjects in the first cohort. Across donors, most TCR sequences were observed very rarely, whereas some public TCRs were present in many individuals. A cluster of highly shared sequence variants was judged likely to represent a technical artifact of the sequencing pipeline. Presence/absence analyses assumed roughly uniform sequencing depth across donors, an assumption that may not hold. In a later analysis, HLA-associated TCR beta chains showed more clonal expansion and lower generation probabilities than non-associated chains that were equally common. In an earlier analysis of 587 of the donors, most TCR beta V segments appeared in productive rearrangements about 87% or about 30% of the time, broadly matching IMGT annotations. According to a later analysis, TCR association rates differed among HLA loci, with DRB1 alleles showing the most associated TCRs and HLA-C alleles showing the fewest. In vitro tests confirmed that a few of the cytomegalovirus-associated TCR beta chains recognize cytomegalovirus antigens. An association between a missense DCLRE1C variant and V-gene and J-gene trimming of TCR beta chains was found in a later genetic analysis and replicated in an independent cohort. CMV serostatus was the only immune exposure information available for the cohort. According to a later genetic analysis, donors in an Asian-associated ancestry cluster had fewer N-insertions in productive TCRs than the approximately 650-donor mean. Correlated functional status among segregating V segments might reflect linkage disequilibrium, but an unknown experimental factor could not be ruled out. Because some donors lacked HLA typing at each locus, the association tests relied only on the typed subset. Several of the top co-occurrence clusters appeared to be linked to parvovirus B19, influenza, CMV and Epstein-Barr virus, according to a later analysis. Some IMGT-functional V segments, including TRBV6-2 and TRBV6-3, could not be distinguished by the 87-base-pair reads and were therefore excluded. The authors suggested that the approach could potentially be generalized to other disease states and immunological phenotypes. A later analysis associated 17,000 or so TCR beta sequences with specific HLA alleles at a false discovery rate of 0.05. The classifier was reported to diagnose cytomegalovirus status with high specificity and sensitivity in both the original and validation cohorts. This cohort had only TCR beta chains sequenced, and the lack of alpha or paired-chain data limited which features could be detected. Approximately 16 rarely observed V segments, including chromosome 9 orphons, were excluded from the earlier analysis of almost 600 of the donors because counts were too low. The study gave a list of 150 to 200 TCR beta chains associated with cytomegalovirus.

The TCR sequence derives from a young woman in good health and CMV-seronegative. Here the chain combines TRBV29-1 and TRBJ1-5, and 8 bases in between align with TRBD1. The specimen was PBMCs. The CDR3 protein is CSAGQGSDQPQHF. The bases are TGCAGCGCCGGACAGGGTAGTGATCAGCCCCAGCATTTT.